This T cell receptor beta chain appears in the sequencing data of a study of blood T cell repertoires in COVID-19. Study as a whole: Whether acute or convalescent, the COVID-19 samples came from the United States, Italy and Spain. The analysed material was cDNA or gDNA that came from T cells, B-cell-depleted T cells, or PBMCs.

Source study methods: Reference gene primer amplification gave nucleated cell count estimates. Clones were sequenced by immunoSEQ multiplex PCR, and TCRdb holds only the in-frame ones, with some missing. From that table come the V and J calls and clone size; the DNA was used to work out D and trimming. The table includes over 150,000 clones, roughly four fifths detected once. Per germline, CDR1 LGHNA and CDR2 YNFKEQ. The CDR3 has 16 amino acids. V lost 0 bases, J lost 7 bases, and 5 bases stayed unmatched. The sequencing sample was made of peripheral blood. V is TRBV4-2 and J is TRBJ2-3; TRBD1 aligns across 12 bases. The TCR sequence derives from a woman at least 80 years old with acute or convalescent COVID-19. This CDR3 reads CASSQEGDRGLNTQYF. CDR3 nucleotides: TGTGCCAGCAGCCAAGAAGGGGACAGGGGGCTAAATACGCAGTATTTT.